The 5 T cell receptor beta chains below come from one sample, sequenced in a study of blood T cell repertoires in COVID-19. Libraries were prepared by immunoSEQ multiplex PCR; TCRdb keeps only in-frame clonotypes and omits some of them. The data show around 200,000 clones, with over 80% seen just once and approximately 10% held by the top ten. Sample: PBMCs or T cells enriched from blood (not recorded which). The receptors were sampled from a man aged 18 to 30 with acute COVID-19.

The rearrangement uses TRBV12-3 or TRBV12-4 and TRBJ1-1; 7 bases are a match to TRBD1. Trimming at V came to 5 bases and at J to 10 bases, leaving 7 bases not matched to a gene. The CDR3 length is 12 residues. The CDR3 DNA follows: TGTGCCAGCAGTCGTACAGGGGTTATAGCTTTCTTT. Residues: CASSRTGVIAFF.

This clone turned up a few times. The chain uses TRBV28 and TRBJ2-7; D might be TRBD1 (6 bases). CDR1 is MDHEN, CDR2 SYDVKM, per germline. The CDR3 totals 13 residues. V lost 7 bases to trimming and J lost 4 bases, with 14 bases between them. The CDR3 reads CASKGETRYEQYF. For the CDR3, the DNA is TGTGCCAGCAAGGGGGAAACGAGATACGAGCAGTACTTC.

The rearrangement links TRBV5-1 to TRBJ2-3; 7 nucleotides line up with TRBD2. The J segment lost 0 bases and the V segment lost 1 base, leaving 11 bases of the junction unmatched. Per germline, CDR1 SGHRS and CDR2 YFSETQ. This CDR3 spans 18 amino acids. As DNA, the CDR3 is TGCGCCAGCAGCTTGTTCGGGGCTAGCGGAGCTAGCACAGATACGCAGTATTTT. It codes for CASSLFGASGASTDTQYF.

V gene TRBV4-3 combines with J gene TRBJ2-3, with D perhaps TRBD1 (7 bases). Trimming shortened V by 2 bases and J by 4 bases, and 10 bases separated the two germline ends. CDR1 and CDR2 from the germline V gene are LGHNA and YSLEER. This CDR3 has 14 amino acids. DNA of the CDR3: TGCGCCAGCAGCCAACGGAGGGGGCCAGATACGCAGTATTTT. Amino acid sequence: CASSQRRGPDTQYF.

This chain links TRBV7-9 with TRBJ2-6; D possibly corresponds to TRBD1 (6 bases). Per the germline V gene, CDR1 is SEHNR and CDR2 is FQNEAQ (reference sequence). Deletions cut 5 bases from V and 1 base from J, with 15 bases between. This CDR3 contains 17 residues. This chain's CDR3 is CASSDRQEYSGANVLTF. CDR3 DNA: TGTGCCAGCAGCGACCGACAGGAATATTCTGGGGCCAACGTCCTGACTTTC.